This T cell receptor beta chain was retrieved from a study of T cells after yellow fever vaccination. In regard to this clonotype: Its antigen is unknown.

V gave up 5 bases and J gave up 0 bases, with 14 bases separating them. The CDR3 runs to 16 residues. Germline CDR1 reads DFQATT; CDR2 reads SNEGSKA (reference sequence). Study outcomes and limitations: Contamination by abundant bulk-population clonotypes could be present in FACS-sorted repertoires. When the response was secondary, it was weaker but reached its peak faster, day 5 versus 15. The booster saw the reappearance of most primary-vaccination clones (roughly 96% CD4, 88% CD8).

A 5'RACE template-switching step, the method used to make TCR cDNA, added a universal primer site and UMIs. TCRdb analysed the 5' RACE reads with MiXCR anew, one entry per CDR3 protein. The sample contains some 350,000 distinct CDR3 sequences, around 6.5% of which appear only once. Sequenced material: PBMCs, taken 5 days after the yellow fever booster vaccination. This TCR was recovered from a man aged 30-40 years who received the YFV17D yellow fever vaccine. This chain joins TRBV20-1 and TRBJ2-6; either TRBD1 or TRBD2 may fit D (5 bases each). The CDR3 sequence is CSALGQGDSGANVLTF. The CDR3 nucleotides are TGCAGTGCTTTAGGGCAGGGAGACTCTGGGGCCAACGTCCTGACTTTC.